This T cell receptor beta chain was recovered during a study of human T cells and chemical hapten exposure. Study summary: Across its approximately 25 weeks, the study gave patients weekly diphenylcyclopropenone doses to the scalp. Small volume differences among pooled libraries mainly caused per-sample TCR yield variation.

This clonotype was observed a handful of times. The time point here: patch test 3, about 24 weeks after DPC sensitization. Treatment reported: therapeutic diphenylcyclopropenone sensitization with weekly scalp DPC. A single record per CDR3 protein comes from TCRdb applying MiXCR to the RACE reads. The sample carries about 120,000 distinct CDR3 sequences, 11% recorded once. The CDR3 consists of 15 residues. V was cut by 4 bases and J by 4 bases, with 18 bases left in between. Germline CDR1 and CDR2: SGHRS and YFSETQ. V is TRBV5-1 and J is TRBJ2-7; D is perhaps TRBD1 or TRBD2 (7 bases each). The sample was whole blood, taken in connection with sensitization to the hapten diphenylcyclopropenone (DPC). The TCR sequence derives from a woman between 45 and 60 years old with alopecia areata. Some clones in this sample may be carry-over from other donors' samples. The CDR3 here is CASSPRQGGRYEQYF. CDR3 nucleotides: TGCGCCAGCAGCCCCCGACAGGGAGGGAGGTACGAGCAGTACTTC.